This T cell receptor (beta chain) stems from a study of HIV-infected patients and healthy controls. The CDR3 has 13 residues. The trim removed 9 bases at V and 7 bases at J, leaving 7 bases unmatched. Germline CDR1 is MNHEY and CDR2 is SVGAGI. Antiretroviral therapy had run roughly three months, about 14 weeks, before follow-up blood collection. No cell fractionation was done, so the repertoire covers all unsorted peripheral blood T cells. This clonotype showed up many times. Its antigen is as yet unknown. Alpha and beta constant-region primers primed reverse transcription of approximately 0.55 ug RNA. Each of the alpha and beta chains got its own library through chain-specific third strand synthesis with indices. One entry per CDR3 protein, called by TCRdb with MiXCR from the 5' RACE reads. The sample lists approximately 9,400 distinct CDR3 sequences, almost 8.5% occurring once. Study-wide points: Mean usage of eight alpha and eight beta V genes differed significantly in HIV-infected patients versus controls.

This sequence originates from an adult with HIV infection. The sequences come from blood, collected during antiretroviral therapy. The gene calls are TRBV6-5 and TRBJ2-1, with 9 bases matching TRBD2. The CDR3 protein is CASLAGVGNEQFF. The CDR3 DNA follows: TGTGCCAGTTTAGCGGGAGTGGGAAATGAGCAGTTCTTC.